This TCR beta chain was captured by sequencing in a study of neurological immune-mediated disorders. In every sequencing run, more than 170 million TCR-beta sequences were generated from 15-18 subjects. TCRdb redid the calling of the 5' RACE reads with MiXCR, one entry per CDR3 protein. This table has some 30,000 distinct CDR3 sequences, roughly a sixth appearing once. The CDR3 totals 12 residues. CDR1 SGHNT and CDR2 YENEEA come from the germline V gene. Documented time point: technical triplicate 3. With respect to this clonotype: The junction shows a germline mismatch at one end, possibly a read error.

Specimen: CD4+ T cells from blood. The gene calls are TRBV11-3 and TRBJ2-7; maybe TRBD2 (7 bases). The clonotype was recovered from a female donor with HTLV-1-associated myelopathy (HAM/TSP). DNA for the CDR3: TGTGCCAGAAGCTTAGGGGGGGCAGAGCAGTACTTC. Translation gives CARSLGGAEQYF.